This T cell receptor (beta chain) was found in a study of cytomegalovirus exposure and HLA in healthy donors. About the study: A data release that came early held roughly 85 million unique TCRs from HLA-typed donors. Study-wide results and limits: It was confirmed in vitro that a few of the CMV-associated chains were specific for CMV antigens. In a later analysis, V- and J-gene trimming of beta chains associated with a DCLRE1C missense variant, replicated independently.

J gave up 6 bases and V 8 bases, and 6 bases lay outside the gene matches. Germline lookup yields CDR1 MNHEY and CDR2 SMNVEV (reference sequence). The CDR3 contains 15 residues. Nominally healthy donors were sampled, though unrecorded immune exposures were likely. The PCR had 60 Vbeta and 13 Jbeta primers. TCRdb keeps only in-frame clones here, not all; method: immunoSEQ multiplex PCR. Of under 150,000 clones listed, roughly 70% are singletons. As to this clone: Its target is not known.

The TCR comes from a woman in her forties in good health and CMV-seronegative. Material for sequencing was PBMCs. V usage is TRBV27 and J usage is TRBJ2-3, with TRBD2 matching 15 bases. In DNA, the CDR3 is TGTGCCAGCGTTCCCGGGACTAGCGGGAGGGATACGCAGTATTTT. Protein: CASVPGTSGRDTQYF.